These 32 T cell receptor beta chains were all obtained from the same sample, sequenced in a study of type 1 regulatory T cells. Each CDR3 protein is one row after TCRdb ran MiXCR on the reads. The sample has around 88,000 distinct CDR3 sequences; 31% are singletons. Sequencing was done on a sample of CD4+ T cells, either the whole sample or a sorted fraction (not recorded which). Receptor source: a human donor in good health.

The DNA for the CDR3 is TGTGCCAGCAGCTTGGATCAAGGGGCCGCCTCCCAAGAGACCCAGTACTTC. Translated: CASSLDQGAASQETQYF. The J gene is TRBJ2-5, the V gene TRBV5-6; possibly TRBD1 for D (5 bases). Per germline, CDR1 SGHDT and CDR2 YYEEEE. The CDR3 length is 17 residues. The V and J ends lost 0 bases and 1 base respectively, with 16 bases between them. Full variable domain (missing parts from reference TRBV5-6 and TRBJ2-5): DAGVTQSPTHLIKTRGQQVTLRCSPKSGHDTVSWYQQALGQGPQFIFQYYEEEERQRGNFPDRFSGHQFPNYSSELNVNALLLGDSALYLCASSLDQGAASQETQYFGPGTRLLVL.

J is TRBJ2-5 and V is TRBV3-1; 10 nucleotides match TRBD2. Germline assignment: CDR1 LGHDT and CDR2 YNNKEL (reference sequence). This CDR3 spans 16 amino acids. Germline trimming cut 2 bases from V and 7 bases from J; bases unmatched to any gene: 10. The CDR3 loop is CASSQWTSGGEGTQYF. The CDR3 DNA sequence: TGTGCCAGCAGCCAATGGACTAGCGGCGGAGAAGGGACCCAGTACTTC.

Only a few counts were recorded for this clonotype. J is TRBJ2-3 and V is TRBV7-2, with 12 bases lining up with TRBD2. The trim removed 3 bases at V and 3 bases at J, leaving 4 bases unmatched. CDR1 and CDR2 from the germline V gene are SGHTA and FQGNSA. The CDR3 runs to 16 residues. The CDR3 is CASSFLAGGPTDTQYF. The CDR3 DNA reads TGTGCCAGCAGCTTTCTAGCGGGAGGGCCTACAGATACGCAGTATTTT.

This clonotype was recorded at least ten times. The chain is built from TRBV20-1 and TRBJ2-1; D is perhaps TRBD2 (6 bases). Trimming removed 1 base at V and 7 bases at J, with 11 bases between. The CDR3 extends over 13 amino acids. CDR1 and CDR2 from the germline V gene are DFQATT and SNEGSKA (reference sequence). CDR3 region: CSARVGGRNEQFF. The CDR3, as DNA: TGCAGTGCTAGAGTGGGGGGAAGGAATGAGCAGTTCTTC.

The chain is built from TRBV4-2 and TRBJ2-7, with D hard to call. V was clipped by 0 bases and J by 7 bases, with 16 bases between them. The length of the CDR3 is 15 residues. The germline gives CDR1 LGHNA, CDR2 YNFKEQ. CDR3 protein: CASSQETLAPLEQYF. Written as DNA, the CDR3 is TGTGCCAGCAGCCAAGAGACCTTGGCACCTTTGGAGCAGTACTTC.

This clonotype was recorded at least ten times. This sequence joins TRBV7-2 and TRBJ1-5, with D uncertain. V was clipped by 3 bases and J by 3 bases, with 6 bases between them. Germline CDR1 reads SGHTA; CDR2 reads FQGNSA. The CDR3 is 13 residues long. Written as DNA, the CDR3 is TGTGCCAGCAGCTTGATAGACAATCAGCCCCAGCATTTT. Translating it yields CASSLIDNQPQHF.

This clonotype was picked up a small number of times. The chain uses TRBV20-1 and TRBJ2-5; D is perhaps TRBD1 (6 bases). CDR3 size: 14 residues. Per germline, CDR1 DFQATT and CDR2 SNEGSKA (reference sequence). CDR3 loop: CSAVPGAVRETQYF. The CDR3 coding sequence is TGCAGCGCAGTCCCAGGGGCGGTCAGAGAGACCCAGTACTTC.

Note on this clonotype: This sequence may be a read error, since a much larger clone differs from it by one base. The CDR3 is CASSLNGRNTRELFF. DNA of the CDR3: TGTGCCAGCAGCTTAAATGGAAGAAACACCAGGGAGCTGTTTTTT. The rearrangement uses TRBV7-2 and TRBJ2-2; the D is unclear. Germline values: CDR1 SGHTA, CDR2 FQGNSA. The CDR3 length is 15 residues.

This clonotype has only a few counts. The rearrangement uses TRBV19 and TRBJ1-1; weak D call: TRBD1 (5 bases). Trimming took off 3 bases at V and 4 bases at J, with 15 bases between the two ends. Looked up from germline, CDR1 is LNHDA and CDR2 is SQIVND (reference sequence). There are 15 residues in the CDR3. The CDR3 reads CASSIPRSGITEAFF. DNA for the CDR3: TGTGCCAGTAGTATCCCCCGTTCAGGGATCACTGAAGCTTTCTTT. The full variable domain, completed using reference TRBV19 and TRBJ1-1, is DGGITQSPKYLFRKEGQNVTLSCEQNLNHDAMYWYRQDPGQGLRLIYYSQIVNDFQKGDIAEGYSVSREKKESFPLTVTSAQKNPTAFYLCASSIPRSGITEAFFGQGTRLTVV.

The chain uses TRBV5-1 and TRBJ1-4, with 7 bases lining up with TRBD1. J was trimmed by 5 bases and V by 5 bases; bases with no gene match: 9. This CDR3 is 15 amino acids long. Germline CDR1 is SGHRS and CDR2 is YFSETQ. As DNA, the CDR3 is TGCGCCAGCAGTTTAAGGGGGACAGAAAATGAAAAACTGTTTTTT. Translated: CASSLRGTENEKLFF.

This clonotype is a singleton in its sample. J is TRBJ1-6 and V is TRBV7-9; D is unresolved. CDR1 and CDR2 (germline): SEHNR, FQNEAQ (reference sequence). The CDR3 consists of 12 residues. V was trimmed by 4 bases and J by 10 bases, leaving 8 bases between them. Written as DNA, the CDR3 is TGTGCCAGCAGCTCCCTCGGATCACCCCTCCACTTT. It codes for CASSSLGSPLHF.

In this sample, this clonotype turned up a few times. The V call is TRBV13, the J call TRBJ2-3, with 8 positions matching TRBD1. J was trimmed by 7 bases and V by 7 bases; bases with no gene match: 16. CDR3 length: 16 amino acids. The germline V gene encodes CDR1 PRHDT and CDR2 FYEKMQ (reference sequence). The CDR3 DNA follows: TGTGCCAGCACCCAAAACTCAGGGGGCACTCGGAATACGCAGTATTTT. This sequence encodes CASTQNSGGTRNTQYF.

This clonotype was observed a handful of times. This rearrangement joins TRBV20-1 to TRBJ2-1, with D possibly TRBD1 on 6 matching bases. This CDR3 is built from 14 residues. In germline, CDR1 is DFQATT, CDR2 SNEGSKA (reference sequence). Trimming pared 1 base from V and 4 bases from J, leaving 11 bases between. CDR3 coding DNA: TGCAGTGCTAGAGGTCCCGGGACATACAATGAGCAGTTCTTC. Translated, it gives CSARGPGTYNEQFF.

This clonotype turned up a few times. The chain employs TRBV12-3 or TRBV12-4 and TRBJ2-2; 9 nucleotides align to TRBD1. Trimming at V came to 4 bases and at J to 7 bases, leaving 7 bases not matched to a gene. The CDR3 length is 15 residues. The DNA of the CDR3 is TGTGCCAGCAGTTCCGGGACAGGGTTCAGCGGGGAGCTGTTTTTT. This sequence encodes CASSSGTGFSGELFF.

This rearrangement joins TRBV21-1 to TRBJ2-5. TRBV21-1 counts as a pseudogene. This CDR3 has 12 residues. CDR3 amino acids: CASSKDGETQYF. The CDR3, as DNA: TGTGCCAGCAGCAAAGATGGAGAGACCCAGTACTTC.

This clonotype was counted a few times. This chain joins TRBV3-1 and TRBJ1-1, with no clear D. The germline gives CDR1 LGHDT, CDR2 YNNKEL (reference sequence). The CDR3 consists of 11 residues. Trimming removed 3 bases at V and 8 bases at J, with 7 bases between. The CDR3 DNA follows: TGTGCCAGCAGCCAGTCAAGGGAAGCTTTCTTT. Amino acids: CASSQSREAFF.

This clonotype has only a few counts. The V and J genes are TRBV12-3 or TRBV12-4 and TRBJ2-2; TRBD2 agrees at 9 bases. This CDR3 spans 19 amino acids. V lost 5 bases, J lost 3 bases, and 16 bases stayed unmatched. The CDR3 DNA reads TGTGCCAGCAGTCCCCCTTGGGCGGGAGGGCCACGGGACACCGGGGAGCTGTTTTTT. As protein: CASSPPWAGGPRDTGELFF.

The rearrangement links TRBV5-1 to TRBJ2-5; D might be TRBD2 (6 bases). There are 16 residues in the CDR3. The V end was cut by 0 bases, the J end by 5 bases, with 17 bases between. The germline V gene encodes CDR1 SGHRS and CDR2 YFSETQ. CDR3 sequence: CASSLGDSPGSETQYF. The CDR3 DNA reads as TGCGCCAGCAGCTTGGGGGACTCCCCCGGTTCGGAGACCCAGTACTTC.

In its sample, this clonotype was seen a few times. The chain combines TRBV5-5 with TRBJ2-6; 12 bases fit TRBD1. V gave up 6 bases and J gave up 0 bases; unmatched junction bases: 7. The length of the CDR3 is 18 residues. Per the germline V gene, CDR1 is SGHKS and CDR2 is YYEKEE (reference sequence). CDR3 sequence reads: CASNTRGQGASGANVLTF. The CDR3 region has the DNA TGTGCCAGCAATACCAGGGGACAGGGGGCCTCTGGGGCCAACGTCCTGACTTTC. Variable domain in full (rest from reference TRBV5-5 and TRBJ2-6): DAGVTQSPTHLIKTRGQQVTLRCSPISGHKSVSWYQQVLGQGPQFIFQYYEKEERGRGNFPDRFSARQFPNYSSELNVNALLLGDSALYLCASNTRGQGASGANVLTFGAGSRLTVL.

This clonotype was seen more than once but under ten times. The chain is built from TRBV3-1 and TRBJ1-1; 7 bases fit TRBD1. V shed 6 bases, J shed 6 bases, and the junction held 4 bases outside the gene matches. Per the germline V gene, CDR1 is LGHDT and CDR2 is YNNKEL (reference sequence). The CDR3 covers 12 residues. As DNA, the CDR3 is TGTGCCAGCAGTCGTCAGGGGGCTGAAGCTTTCTTT. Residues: CASSRQGAEAFF.

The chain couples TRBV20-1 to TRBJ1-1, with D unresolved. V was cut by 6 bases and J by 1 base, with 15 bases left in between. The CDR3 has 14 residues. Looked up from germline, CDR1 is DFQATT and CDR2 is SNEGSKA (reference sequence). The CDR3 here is CSAPIMTGNTEAFF. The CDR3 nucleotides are TGCAGTGCGCCGATAATGACGGGGAACACTGAAGCTTTCTTT.

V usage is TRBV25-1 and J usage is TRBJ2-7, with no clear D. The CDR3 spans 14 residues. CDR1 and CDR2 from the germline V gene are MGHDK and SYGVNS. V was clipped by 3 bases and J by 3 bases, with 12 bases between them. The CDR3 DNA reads TGTGCCAGCAGTGATTCCGACGGAGACTACGAGCAGTACTTC. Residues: CASSDSDGDYEQYF.

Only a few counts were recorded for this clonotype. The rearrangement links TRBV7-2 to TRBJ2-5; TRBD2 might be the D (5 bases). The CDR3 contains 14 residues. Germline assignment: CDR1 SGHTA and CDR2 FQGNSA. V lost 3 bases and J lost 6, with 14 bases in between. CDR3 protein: CASSFPGIQKTQYF. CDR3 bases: TGTGCCAGCAGCTTTCCCGGGATTCAAAAGACCCAGTACTTC.

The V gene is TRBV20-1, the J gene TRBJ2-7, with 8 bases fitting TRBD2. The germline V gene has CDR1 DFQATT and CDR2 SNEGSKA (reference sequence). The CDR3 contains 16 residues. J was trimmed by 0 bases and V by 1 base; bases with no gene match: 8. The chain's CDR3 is CSARVFGGRSSYEQYF. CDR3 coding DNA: TGCAGTGCTAGAGTTTTTGGCGGGAGGAGCTCCTACGAGCAGTACTTC.

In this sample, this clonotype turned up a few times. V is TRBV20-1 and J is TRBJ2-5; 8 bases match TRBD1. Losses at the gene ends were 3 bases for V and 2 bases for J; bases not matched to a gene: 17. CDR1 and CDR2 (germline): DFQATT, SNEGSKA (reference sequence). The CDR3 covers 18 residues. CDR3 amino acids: CSASIQGGRNYLQETQYF. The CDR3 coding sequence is TGCAGTGCTAGCATACAGGGGGGCCGTAATTACCTTCAAGAGACCCAGTACTTC.

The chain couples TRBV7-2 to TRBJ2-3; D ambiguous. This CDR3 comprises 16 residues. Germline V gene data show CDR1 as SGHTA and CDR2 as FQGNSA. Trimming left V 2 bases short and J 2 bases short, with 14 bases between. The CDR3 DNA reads TGTGCCAGCAGCTTAAATTCGGCTTATATCACAGATACGCAGTATTTT. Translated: CASSLNSAYITDTQYF.

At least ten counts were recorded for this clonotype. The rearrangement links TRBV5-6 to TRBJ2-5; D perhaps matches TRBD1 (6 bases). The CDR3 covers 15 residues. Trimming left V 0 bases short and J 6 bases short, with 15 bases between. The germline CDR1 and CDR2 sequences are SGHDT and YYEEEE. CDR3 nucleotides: TGTGCCAGCAGCTTGGTGGGGCAGGGGCTGAAGACCCAGTACTTC. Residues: CASSLVGQGLKTQYF. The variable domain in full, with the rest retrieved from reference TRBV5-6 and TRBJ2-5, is DAGVTQSPTHLIKTRGQQVTLRCSPKSGHDTVSWYQQALGQGPQFIFQYYEEEERQRGNFPDRFSGHQFPNYSSELNVNALLLGDSALYLCASSLVGQGLKTQYFGPGTRLLVL.

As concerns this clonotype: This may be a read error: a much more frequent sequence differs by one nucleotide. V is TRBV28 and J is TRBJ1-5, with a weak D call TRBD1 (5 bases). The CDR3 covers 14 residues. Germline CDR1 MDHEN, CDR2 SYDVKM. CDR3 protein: CASSPGTGNQSQHF. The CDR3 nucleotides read TGTGCCAGCAGTCCTGGGACGGGAAATCAGTCCCAGCATTTT.

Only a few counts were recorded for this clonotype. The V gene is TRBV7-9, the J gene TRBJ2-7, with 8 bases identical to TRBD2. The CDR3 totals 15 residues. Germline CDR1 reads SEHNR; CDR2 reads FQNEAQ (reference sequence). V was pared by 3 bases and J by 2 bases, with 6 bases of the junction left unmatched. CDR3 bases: TGTGCCAGCAGCTTGACGGGAGGGCTCCCCTACGAGCAGTACTTC. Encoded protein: CASSLTGGLPYEQYF.

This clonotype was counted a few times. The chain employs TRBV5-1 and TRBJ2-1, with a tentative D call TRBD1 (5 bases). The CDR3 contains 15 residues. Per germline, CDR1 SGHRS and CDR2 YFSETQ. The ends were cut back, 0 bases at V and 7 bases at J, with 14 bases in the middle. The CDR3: CASSLVAGSGNEQFF. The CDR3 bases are TGCGCCAGCAGCTTGGTTGCAGGGTCCGGGAATGAGCAGTTCTTC.

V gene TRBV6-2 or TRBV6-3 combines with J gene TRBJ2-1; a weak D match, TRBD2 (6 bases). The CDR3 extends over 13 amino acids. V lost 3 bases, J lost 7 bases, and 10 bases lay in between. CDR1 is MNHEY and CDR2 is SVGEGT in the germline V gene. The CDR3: CASSYVRGNEQFF. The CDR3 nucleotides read TGTGCCAGCAGTTATGTTCGGGGGAATGAGCAGTTCTTC.

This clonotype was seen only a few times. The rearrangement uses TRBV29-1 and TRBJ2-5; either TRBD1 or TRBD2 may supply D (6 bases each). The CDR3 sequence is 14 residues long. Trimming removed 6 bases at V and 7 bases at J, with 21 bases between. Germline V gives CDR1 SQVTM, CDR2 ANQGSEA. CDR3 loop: CSVRTLGRGGTQYF. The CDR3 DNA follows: TGCAGCGTCAGAACCCTGGGCAGGGGAGGGACCCAGTACTTC. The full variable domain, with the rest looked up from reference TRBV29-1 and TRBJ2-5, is SAVISQKPSRDICQRGTSLTIQCQVDSQVTMMFWYRQQPGQSLTLIATANQGSEATYESGFVIDKFPISRPNLTFSTLTVSNMSPEDSSIYLCSVRTLGRGGTQYFGPGTRLLVL.